Here is one T cell receptor (beta chain) with its context. Its antigen is not identified. At one boundary the junction diverges from the germline segment, which might be a read error. The CDR3 sequence is 15 residues long. The V gene's germline CDR1 is SEHNR and CDR2 FQNEAQ (reference sequence). The sample comes from a study of blood T cells in healthy people across ages. Overall study findings and caveats: Naive T cell percentage by flow cytometry tracked strongly with beta diversity. Diversity was estimated from one million T cells, and these estimates were considered underestimates. What prevented conclusive comparison of naive and antigen-experienced cells was that PBMCs were unsorted.

Together with a sample-barcoded 5' primer, a J-beta primer mix was included in a second PCR lasting roughly 6 to 12 cycles. MiXCR was run by TCRdb on the 5' RACE reads, yielding one entry per CDR3 protein. The profile shows roughly 560,000 distinct CDR3 sequences, less than 25% of them singletons. The same specimen was also included in a second study, on T cells of mothers and their children. Turning to that study: The whole RNA yield was converted to cDNA, approximately 1.6 ug per 15 ul.

The clonotype originates from a boy aged 5 to 17 in good health. Material for sequencing was blood. This chain links TRBV7-9 with TRBJ1-1; 7 bases map to TRBD1. CDR3 in amino acids: CAGSNTDRDPVEAFF. The CDR3 DNA is TGTGCCGGCAGCAACACCGACAGGGATCCTGTTGAAGCTTTCTTT. Full variable domain (rest looked up from reference TRBV7-9 and TRBJ1-1): DTGVSQNPRHKITKRGQNVTFRCDPISEHNRLYWYRQTLGQGPEFLTYFQNEAQLEKSRLLSDRFSAERPKGSFSTLEIQRTEQGDSAMYLCAGSNTDRDPVEAFFGQGTRLTVV.